Presented here are 28 T cell receptor beta chains from one specimen sequenced in a study of PD-1 blockade in classical Hodgkin lymphoma. The repertoire was sequenced with immunoSEQ multiplex PCR; TCRdb's copy has only in-frame clones and lacks some. The sample lists about 96,000 clones, more than 85% occurring once. Time point of the sample: cycle 4 day 1 (C4D1), after 6 weeks of nivolumab. Relapses following autologous stem cell transplantation were seen in all patients, with brentuximab vedotin exposure varying. Sample: peripheral blood mononuclear cells (PBMCs), taken before the fourth cycle of nivolumab. Receptors originate from a human donor with classical Hodgkin lymphoma.

This clone was seen only once. The chain links TRBV2 to TRBJ2-7; 13 positions agree with TRBD2. This CDR3 is 15 amino acids long. Germline CDR1 SNHLY, CDR2 FYNNEI. The trim removed 6 bases at V and 6 bases at J, leaving 8 bases unmatched. The CDR3 reads CASSELAGGPFEQYF. DNA for the CDR3: TGTGCCAGCAGCGAACTAGCGGGAGGGCCCTTCGAGCAGTACTTC. Full variable domain (missing parts from reference TRBV2 and TRBJ2-7): EPEVTQTPSHQVTQMGQEVILRCVPISNHLYFYWYRQILGQKVEFLVSFYNNEISEKSEIFDDQFSVERPDGSNFTLKIRSTKLEDSAMYFCASSELAGGPFEQYFGPGTRLTVT.

About this clone itself: This specimen includes other DNA sequences encoding the same CDR3. The V and J genes are TRBV30 and TRBJ1-2; TRBD1 is a possible D gene (6 bases). The germline CDR1 and CDR2 sequences are GTSNPN and SVGIG (reference sequence). V lost 0 bases and J 8 bases, leaving 13 bases between the germline ends. This CDR3 comprises 13 residues. CDR3 in DNA: TGTGCCTGGAGTGTACTCATAGGGGGGGGCTACACCTTC. Amino acids: CAWSVLIGGGYTF.

The chain uses TRBV5-4 and TRBJ2-4, with D perhaps TRBD1 (8 bases). Germline values: CDR1 SGHNT, CDR2 YYREEE (reference sequence). This CDR3 is 14 amino acids long. The germline V and J ends were trimmed by 4 bases and 5 bases, with 13 bases remaining between them. The CDR3 loop reads CASSDTGGENIQYF. Here the CDR3 DNA reads TGTGCCAGCAGCGATACAGGGGGGGAAAACATTCAGTACTTC. The whole variable domain, remainder taken from reference TRBV5-4 and TRBJ2-4, is ETGVTQSPTHLIKTRGQQVTLRCSSQSGHNTVSWYQQALGQGPQFIFQYYREEENGRGNFPPRFSGLQFPNYSSELNVNALELDDSALYLCASSDTGGENIQYFGAGTRLSVL.

The CDR3 nucleotides are TGTGCCAGCAGTTTTAACAGGGGGCGCGGTGGCTACACCTTC. Its protein is CASSFNRGRGGYTF. The genes are TRBV28 and TRBJ1-2; 9 nucleotides line up with TRBD1. This CDR3 region has 14 residues. The germline V gene has CDR1 MDHEN and CDR2 SYDVKM. V dropped 3 bases and J dropped 7; count of bases not matched to a gene: 6.

The chain has TRBV6-5 and TRBJ2-1; D is ambiguous. CDR3 size: 14 residues. V shed 5 bases and J shed 6 bases, with 14 bases lying between them. Germline loops: CDR1 MNHEY, CDR2 SVGAGI. CDR3 amino acids: CASSTTHLPNEQFF. As DNA, the CDR3 is TGTGCCAGCAGTACCACTCACCTCCCCAATGAGCAGTTCTTC.

The J gene is TRBJ2-7, the V gene TRBV9, with 7 bases aligning to TRBD1. The V gene's germline CDR1 is SGDLS and CDR2 YYNGEE. The CDR3 sequence is 15 residues long. V dropped 4 bases and J dropped 6; count of bases not matched to a gene: 13. This CDR3 reads CASSQRTGGFTEQYF. The CDR3 nucleotides read TGTGCCAGCAGCCAAAGGACAGGAGGCTTCACCGAGCAGTACTTC.

This chain uses TRBV11-1 with TRBJ2-5; D perhaps matches TRBD1 (7 bases). Trimming stripped 5 bases from V and 5 bases from J, with 15 bases between. CDR1 is SGHAT and CDR2 is FQDESV in the germline V gene (reference sequence). CDR3 length equals 14 residues. The CDR3 reads CASSPGGPGETQYF. The CDR3 nucleotides read TGTGCCAGCAGCCCAGGGGGGCCCGGGGAGACCCAGTACTTC.

The V call is TRBV15, the J call TRBJ2-5, with TRBD2 matching 10 bases. The CDR3 runs 14 residues. Germline V gene data show CDR1 as LNHNV and CDR2 as YYDKDF (reference sequence). The V and J ends lost 4 bases and 2 bases, in that order; junction bases with no gene match: 1. CDR3 in amino acids: CATSMTSGQETQYF. DNA for the CDR3: TGTGCCACCAGCATGACTAGCGGGCAAGAGACCCAGTACTTC.

This rearrangement joins TRBV29-1 to TRBJ2-2; TRBD2 might be the D (5 bases). Germline V gives CDR1 SQVTM, CDR2 ANQGSEA. V lost 5 bases and J lost 4, with 14 bases in between. CDR3 length: 14 amino acids. CDR3 sequence (DNA): TGCAGCGTTCGGCCGGGCCGGGGCACCGGGGAGCTGTTTTTT. Translating it yields CSVRPGRGTGELFF.

Worth noting for this clone: Other DNA sequences in this sample translate to the same CDR3. The chain is built from TRBV9 and TRBJ1-1; D not resolved. V was pared by 0 bases and J by 0 bases, with 6 bases between. The length of the CDR3 is 14 residues. Germline lookup yields CDR1 SGDLS and CDR2 YYNGEE. The CDR3 DNA is TGTGCCAGCAGCGTAGGGATCATGAACACTGAAGCTTTCTTT. Translating it yields CASSVGIMNTEAFF.

The V call is TRBV27, the J call TRBJ1-3, with D maybe TRBD1 (6 bases). CDR3 length equals 12 residues. Germline V gives CDR1 MNHEY, CDR2 SMNVEV (reference sequence). The V end lost 5 bases, the J end lost 11 bases, and 13 bases lay between the germline ends. The CDR3 sequence: CASSTGGYPIYF. As DNA, the CDR3 is TGTGCCAGCAGTACCGGGGGCTACCCCATATATTTT.

V gene TRBV15 combines with J gene TRBJ1-1; TRBD1 might be the D (5 bases). V lost 0 bases and J lost 5, with 13 bases in between. Germline V gives CDR1 LNHNV, CDR2 YYDKDF (reference sequence). The CDR3 totals 15 residues. The CDR3 DNA sequence: TGTGCCACCAGCAGAGATGATGGGGCTTGGACTGAAGCTTTCTTT. It is translated as CATSRDDGAWTEAFF.

The sample holds one count of this clone. This chain links TRBV4-1 with TRBJ2-4; D ambiguous. Germline CDR1 and CDR2: MGHRA and YSYEKL. The CDR3 loop spans 18 amino acids. V was cut by 0 bases and J by 0 bases, with 15 bases left in between. CDR3 residues: CASSQDSSIGEAKNIQYF. CDR3 sequence (DNA): TGCGCCAGCAGCCAAGATAGTTCTATTGGGGAAGCCAAAAACATTCAGTACTTC.

The V and J genes are TRBV18 and TRBJ2-5; 8 nucleotides line up with TRBD1. The germline CDR1 and CDR2 sequences are KGHSH and LQKENI. The CDR3 consists of 14 residues. The V segment lost 8 bases and the J segment 1 base; nucleotides outside the gene matches: 6. The CDR3 spells CASRPTGGQETQYF. CDR3 DNA: TGTGCCAGCCGTCCCACAGGGGGCCAAGAGACCCAGTACTTC.

The rearrangement uses TRBV6-6 and TRBJ1-2; D possibly corresponds to TRBD1 (5 bases). Per the germline V gene, CDR1 is MNHNY and CDR2 is SVGAGI (reference sequence). Trimming shortened V by 7 bases and J by 4 bases, and 13 bases separated the two germline ends. This CDR3 comprises 13 residues. CDR3 nucleotides: TGTGCCAGCACGGCCGACAGAGTCTATGGCTACACCTTC. It specifies CASTADRVYGYTF.

The chain is built from TRBV7-2 and TRBJ1-1; no reliable D call. This CDR3 comprises 13 residues. Germline CDR1 is SGHTA and CDR2 is FQGNSA. V shed 8 bases and J shed 0 bases, with 10 bases lying between them. CDR3 amino acids: CASGIPMNTEAFF. In DNA, the CDR3 is TGTGCCAGCGGGATTCCCATGAACACTGAAGCTTTCTTT.

Regarding this clone: Mismatch with germline at one junction end may stem from a read error. The chain carries TRBV30 and TRBJ1-1, with no clear D. The CDR3 covers 13 residues. Germline CDR1 GTSNPN, CDR2 SVGIG (reference sequence). CDR3 amino acids: CARSQPLLTEAFF. In DNA form, the CDR3 reads TGTGCCCGGAGTCAGCCACTCCTAACTGAAGCTTTCTTT.

This clone appeared a single time. V and J are TRBV5-6 and TRBJ2-7; D gene unclear. Trimming cost V 2 bases and J 2 bases, with 14 bases left between them. The germline gives CDR1 SGHDT, CDR2 YYEEEE. The CDR3 runs 15 residues. CDR3 coding DNA: TGTGCCAGCAGCTTCTCCTATGGACCGCCCTACGAGCAGTACTTC. Its protein product is CASSFSYGPPYEQYF.

This clone showed up just once. This chain joins TRBV19 and TRBJ2-5; TRBD1 matches at 12 bases. J lost 5 bases, V lost 5 bases, and 15 bases had no gene match. The CDR3 sequence is 18 residues long. Looked up from germline, CDR1 is LNHDA and CDR2 is SQIVND (reference sequence). For the CDR3, the DNA is TGTGCCAGTAGTCTCCGCCTTCCGGGACAGGGGGCGCGGGAGACCCAGTACTTC. It is translated as CASSLRLPGQGARETQYF.

The chain links TRBV7-9 to TRBJ1-1, with D perhaps TRBD1 (5 bases). This CDR3 is 17 amino acids long. Germline V gene lookup returns CDR1 SEHNR and CDR2 FQNEAQ (reference sequence). The V end lost 1 base, the J end lost 0 bases, and 15 bases lay between the germline ends. For the CDR3, the DNA is TGTGCCAGCAGCTTAGTTGGGATGACAGACATGAACACTGAAGCTTTCTTT. This translates into CASSLVGMTDMNTEAFF.

The CDR3 spells CAWTTSKKTQYF. The CDR3 DNA reads as TGTGCCTGGACTACTAGCAAAAAGACCCAGTACTTC. V is TRBV30 and J is TRBJ2-5, with D possibly matching TRBD2 (6 bases). The CDR3 length is 12 residues. The germline CDR1 and CDR2 sequences are GTSNPN and SVGIG (reference sequence). V lost 4 bases, J lost 6 bases, and 12 bases lay in between.

The chain uses TRBV5-5 and TRBJ1-2; D not resolved. There are 16 residues in the CDR3. Germline V CDR1 and CDR2: SGHKS, YYEKEE (reference sequence). With 6 bases removed from V and 4 bases from J, the gap between germline ends came to 22 bases. The CDR3 region is CASTETHLLSFYGYTF. CDR3 nucleotides: TGTGCCAGCACCGAAACTCACCTGCTTAGCTTCTATGGCTACACCTTC.

This chain uses TRBV28 with TRBJ2-7; 11 bases map to TRBD1. The junction had 10 bases not matched to a gene; V was cut back by 7 bases and J by 5 bases. Germline CDR1 MDHEN, CDR2 SYDVKM. The CDR3 contains 15 residues. The CDR3 region is CASKGIRTGGHEQYF. The CDR3 DNA reads TGTGCCAGCAAGGGGATCCGGACAGGGGGCCACGAGCAGTACTTC.

This chain joins TRBV9 and TRBJ2-2; 8 nucleotides match TRBD2. V shed 0 bases, J shed 4 bases, and the junction held 8 bases outside the gene matches. There are 17 residues in the CDR3. The germline CDR1 and CDR2 sequences are SGDLS and YYNGEE. CDR3 in amino acids: CASSVAGGLVGTGELFF. CDR3 in DNA: TGTGCCAGCAGCGTAGCTGGGGGACTAGTCGGCACCGGGGAGCTGTTTTTT.

The V and J genes are TRBV27 and TRBJ2-3; D not certain. V shed 2 bases and J shed 2 bases, with 8 bases lying between them. CDR3 length: 14 amino acids. Germline V gene lookup returns CDR1 MNHEY and CDR2 SMNVEV (reference sequence). This CDR3 is CASSLGHPTDTQYF. Written as DNA, the CDR3 is TGTGCCAGCAGTTTAGGGCACCCCACAGATACGCAGTATTTT.

The chain links TRBV27 to TRBJ1-1; D is ambiguous. Germline lookup yields CDR1 MNHEY and CDR2 SMNVEV (reference sequence). CDR3 length equals 16 residues. V shed 5 bases and J shed 1 base, with 17 bases lying between them. The CDR3 sequence is CASSALQFFKNTEAFF. The CDR3 DNA reads as TGTGCCAGCAGTGCCTTACAGTTCTTTAAGAACACTGAAGCTTTCTTT.

V is TRBV12-5 and J is TRBJ2-5, with 9 bases matching TRBD2. V trimming: 0 bases; J trimming: 2 bases; junction bases outside the gene matches: 7. Germline values: CDR1 LGHNT, CDR2 FRNRAP. CDR3 length: 17 residues. This CDR3 reads CASGLVRVAGAQETQYF. The CDR3 region has the DNA TGTGCTAGTGGTTTGGTAAGGGTAGCGGGAGCGCAAGAGACCCAGTACTTC. Full variable domain (missing parts from reference TRBV12-5 and TRBJ2-5): DARVTQTPRHKVTEMGQEVTMRCQPILGHNTVFWYRQTMMQGLELLAYFRNRAPLDDSGMPKDRFSAEMPDATLATLKIQPSEPRDSAVYFCASGLVRVAGAQETQYFGPGTRLLVL.

This clone is a singleton in its sample. V is TRBV27 and J is TRBJ2-5; 9 nucleotides line up with TRBD2. Germline trimming cut 5 bases from V and 4 bases from J; bases unmatched to any gene: 8. The CDR3 runs 15 residues. Germline loops: CDR1 MNHEY, CDR2 SMNVEV (reference sequence). The CDR3 DNA follows: TGTGCCAGCAGTGAGTTAGCGGGGGTAGCAGAGACCCAGTACTTC. As protein: CASSELAGVAETQYF.